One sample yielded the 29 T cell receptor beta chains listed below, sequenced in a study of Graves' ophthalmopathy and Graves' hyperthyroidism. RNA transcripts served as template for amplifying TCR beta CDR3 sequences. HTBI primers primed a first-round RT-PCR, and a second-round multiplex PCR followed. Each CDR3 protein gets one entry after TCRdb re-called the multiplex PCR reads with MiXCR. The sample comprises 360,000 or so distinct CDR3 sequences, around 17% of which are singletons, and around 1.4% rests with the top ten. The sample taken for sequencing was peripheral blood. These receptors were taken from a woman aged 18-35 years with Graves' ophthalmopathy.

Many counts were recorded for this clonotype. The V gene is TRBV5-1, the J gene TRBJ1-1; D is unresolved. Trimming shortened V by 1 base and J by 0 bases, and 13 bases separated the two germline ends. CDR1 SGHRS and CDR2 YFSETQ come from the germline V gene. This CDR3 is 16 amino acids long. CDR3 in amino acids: CASSLMSAQLNTEAFF. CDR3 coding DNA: TGCGCCAGCAGCTTGATGTCGGCACAGCTGAACACTGAAGCTTTCTTT.

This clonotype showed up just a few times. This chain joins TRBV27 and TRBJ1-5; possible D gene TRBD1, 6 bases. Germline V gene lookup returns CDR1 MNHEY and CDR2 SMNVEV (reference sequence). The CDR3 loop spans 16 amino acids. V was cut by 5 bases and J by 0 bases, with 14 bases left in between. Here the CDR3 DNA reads TGTGCCAGCAGTCAAAACAGGGTCAATAGCAATCAGCCCCAGCATTTT. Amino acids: CASSQNRVNSNQPQHF.

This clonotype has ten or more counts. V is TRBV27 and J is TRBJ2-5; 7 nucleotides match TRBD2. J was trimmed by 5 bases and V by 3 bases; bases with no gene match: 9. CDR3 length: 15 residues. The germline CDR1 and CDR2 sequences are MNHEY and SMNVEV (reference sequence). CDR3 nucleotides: TGTGCCAGCAGTTTGGGGCGGGGGAGGTTTGAGACCCAGTACTTC. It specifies CASSLGRGRFETQYF.

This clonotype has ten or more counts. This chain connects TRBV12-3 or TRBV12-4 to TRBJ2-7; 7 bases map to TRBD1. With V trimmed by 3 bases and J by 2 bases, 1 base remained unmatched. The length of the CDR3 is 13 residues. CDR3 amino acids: CASSFQGAYEQYF. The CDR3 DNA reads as TGTGCCAGCAGTTTTCAGGGGGCCTACGAGCAGTACTTC.

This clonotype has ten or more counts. This CDR3 reads CAYSAMRGDDEQYF. The CDR3 coding sequence is TGTGCCTACAGCGCTATGAGGGGCGACGACGAGCAGTACTTC. V is TRBV28 and J is TRBJ2-7; D possibly uses TRBD1 or TRBD2 (5 bases each). This CDR3 has 14 residues. V was pared by 11 bases and J by 5 bases, with 22 bases between. Germline CDR1 and CDR2: MDHEN and SYDVKM. Drawing the rest from reference TRBV28 and TRBJ2-7, the complete variable domain is DVKVTQSSRYLVKRTGEKVFLECVQDMDHENMFWYRQDPGLGLRLIYFSYDVKMKEKGDIPEGYSVSREKKERFSLILESASTNQTSMYLCAYSAMRGDDEQYFGPGTRLTVT.

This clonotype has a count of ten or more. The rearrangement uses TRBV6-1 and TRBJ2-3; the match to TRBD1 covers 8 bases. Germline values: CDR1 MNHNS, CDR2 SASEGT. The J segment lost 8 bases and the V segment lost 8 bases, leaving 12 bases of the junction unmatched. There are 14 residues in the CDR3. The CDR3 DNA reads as TGTGCCAGCGAAGACAGACAGGGGTTTGTTACGCAGTATTTT. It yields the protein CASEDRQGFVTQYF.

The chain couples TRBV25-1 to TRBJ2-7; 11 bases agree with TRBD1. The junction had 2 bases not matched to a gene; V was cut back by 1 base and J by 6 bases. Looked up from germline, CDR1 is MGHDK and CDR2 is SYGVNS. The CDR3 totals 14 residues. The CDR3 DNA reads TGTGCCAGCAGTGAATCCGGGACAGGGGGCGAGCAGTACTTC. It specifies CASSESGTGGEQYF.

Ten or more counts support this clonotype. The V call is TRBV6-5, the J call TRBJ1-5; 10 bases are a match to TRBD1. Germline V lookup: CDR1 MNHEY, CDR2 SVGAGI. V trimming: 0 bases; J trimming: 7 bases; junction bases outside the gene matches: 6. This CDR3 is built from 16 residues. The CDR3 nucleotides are TGTGCCAGCAGTTACTCGGCCGGGACAGGGGAACAGCCCCAGCATTTT. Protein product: CASSYSAGTGEQPQHF.

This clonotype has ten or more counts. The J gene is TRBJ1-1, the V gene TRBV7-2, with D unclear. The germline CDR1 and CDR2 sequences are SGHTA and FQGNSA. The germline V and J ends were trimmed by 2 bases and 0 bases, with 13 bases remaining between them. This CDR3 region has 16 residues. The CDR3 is CASSLREVTLNTEAFF. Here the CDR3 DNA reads TGTGCCAGCAGCTTAAGGGAAGTCACCTTGAACACTGAAGCTTTCTTT. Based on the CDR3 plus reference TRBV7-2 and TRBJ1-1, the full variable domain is GAGVSQSPSNKVTEKGKDVELRCDPISGHTALYWYRQSLGQGLEFLIYFQGNSAPDKSGLPSDRFSAERTGGSVSTLTIQRTQQEDSAVYLCASSLREVTLNTEAFFGQGTRLTVV.

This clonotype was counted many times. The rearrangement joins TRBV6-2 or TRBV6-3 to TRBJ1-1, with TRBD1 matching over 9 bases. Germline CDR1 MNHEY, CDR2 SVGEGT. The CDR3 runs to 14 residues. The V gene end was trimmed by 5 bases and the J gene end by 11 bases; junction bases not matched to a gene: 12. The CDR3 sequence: CASSQKAGTGRAFF. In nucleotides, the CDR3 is TGTGCCAGCAGTCAAAAAGCCGGGACAGGGAGGGCTTTCTTT.

CDR3 in DNA: TGCGCCAGCAGCCAAGATTCGGGGGGGAATGAAAAACTGTTTTTT. Translating gives CASSQDSGGNEKLFF. The V and J genes are TRBV4-3 and TRBJ1-4; TRBD1 is a possible D gene (5 bases). Trimming shortened V by 0 bases and J by 5 bases, and 10 bases separated the two germline ends. CDR1 and CDR2 (germline): LGHNA, YSLEER. CDR3 length equals 15 residues.

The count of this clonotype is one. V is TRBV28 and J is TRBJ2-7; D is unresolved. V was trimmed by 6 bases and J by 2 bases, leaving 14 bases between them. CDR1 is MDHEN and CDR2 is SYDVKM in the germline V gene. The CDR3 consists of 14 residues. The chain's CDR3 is CASSPEPMPYEQYF. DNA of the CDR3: TGTGCCAGCAGCCCCGAACCCATGCCCTACGAGCAGTACTTC. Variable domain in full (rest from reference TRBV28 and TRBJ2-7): DVKVTQSSRYLVKRTGEKVFLECVQDMDHENMFWYRQDPGLGLRLIYFSYDVKMKEKGDIPEGYSVSREKKERFSLILESASTNQTSMYLCASSPEPMPYEQYFGPGTRLTVT.

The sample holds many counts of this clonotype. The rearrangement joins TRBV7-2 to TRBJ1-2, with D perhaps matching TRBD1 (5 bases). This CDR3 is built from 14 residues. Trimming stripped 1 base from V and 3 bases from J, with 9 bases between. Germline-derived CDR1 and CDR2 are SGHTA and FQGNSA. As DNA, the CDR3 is TGTGCCAGCAGCTTAGTATCCAGGGACTATGGCTACACCTTC. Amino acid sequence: CASSLVSRDYGYTF.

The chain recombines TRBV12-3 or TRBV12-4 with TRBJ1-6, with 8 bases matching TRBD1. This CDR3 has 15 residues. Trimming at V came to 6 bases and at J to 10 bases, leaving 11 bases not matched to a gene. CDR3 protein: CASRRTGTGTSPLHF. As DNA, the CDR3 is TGTGCCAGCAGGCGAACCGGGACAGGCACATCACCCCTCCACTTT.

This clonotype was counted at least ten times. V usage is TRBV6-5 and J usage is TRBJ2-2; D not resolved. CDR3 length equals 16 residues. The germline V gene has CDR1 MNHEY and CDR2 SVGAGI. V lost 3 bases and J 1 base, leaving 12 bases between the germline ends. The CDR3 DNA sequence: TGTGCCAGCAGTTATTCCGCGACCCTGAACACCGGGGAGCTGTTTTTT. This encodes CASSYSATLNTGELFF.

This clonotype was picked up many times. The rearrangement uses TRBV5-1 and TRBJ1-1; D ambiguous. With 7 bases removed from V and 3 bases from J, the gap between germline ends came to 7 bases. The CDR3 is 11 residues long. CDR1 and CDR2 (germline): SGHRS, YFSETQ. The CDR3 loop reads CASRAYTEAFF. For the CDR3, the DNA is TGCGCCAGCCGCGCGTACACTGAAGCTTTCTTT.

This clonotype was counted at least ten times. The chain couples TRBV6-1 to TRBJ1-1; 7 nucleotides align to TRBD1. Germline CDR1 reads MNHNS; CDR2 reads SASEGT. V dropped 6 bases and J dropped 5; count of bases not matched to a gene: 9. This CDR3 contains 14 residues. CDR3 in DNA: TGTGCCAGCAGGGCTTCAGGGGGGGGAACTGAAGCTTTCTTT. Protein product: CASRASGGGTEAFF.

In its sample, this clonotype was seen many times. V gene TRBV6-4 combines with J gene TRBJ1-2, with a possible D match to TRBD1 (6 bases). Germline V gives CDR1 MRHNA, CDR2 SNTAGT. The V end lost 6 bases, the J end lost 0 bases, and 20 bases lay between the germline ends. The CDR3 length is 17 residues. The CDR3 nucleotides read TGTGCCAGCAGCCCAACGGGGCAGGGGCCTACTAACTATGGCTACACCTTC. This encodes CASSPTGQGPTNYGYTF.

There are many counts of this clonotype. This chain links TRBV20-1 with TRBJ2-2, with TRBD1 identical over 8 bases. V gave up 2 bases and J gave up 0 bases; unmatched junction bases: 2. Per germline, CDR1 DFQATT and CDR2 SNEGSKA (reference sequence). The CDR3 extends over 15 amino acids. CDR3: CSARPGQANTGELFF. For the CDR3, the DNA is TGCAGTGCTAGACCGGGACAGGCGAACACCGGGGAGCTGTTTTTT.

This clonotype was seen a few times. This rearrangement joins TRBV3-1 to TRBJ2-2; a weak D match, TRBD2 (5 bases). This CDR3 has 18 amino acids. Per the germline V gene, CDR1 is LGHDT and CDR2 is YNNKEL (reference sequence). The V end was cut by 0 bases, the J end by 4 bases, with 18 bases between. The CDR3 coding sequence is TGTGCCAGCAGCCAAGAAGAGACGGGGAAGGATGGCACCGGGGAGCTGTTTTTT. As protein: CASSQEETGKDGTGELFF.

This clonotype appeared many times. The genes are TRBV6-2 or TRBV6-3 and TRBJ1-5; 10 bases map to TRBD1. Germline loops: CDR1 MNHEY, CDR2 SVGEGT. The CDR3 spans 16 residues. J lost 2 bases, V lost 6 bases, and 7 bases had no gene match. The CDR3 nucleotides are TGTGCCAGCAGCGTCCCCGGGACAGGGGGCAATCAGCCCCAGCATTTT. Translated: CASSVPGTGGNQPQHF.

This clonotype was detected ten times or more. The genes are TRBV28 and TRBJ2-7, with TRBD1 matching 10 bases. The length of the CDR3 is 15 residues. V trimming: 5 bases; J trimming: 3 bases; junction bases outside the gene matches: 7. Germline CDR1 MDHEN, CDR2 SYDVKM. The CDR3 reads CASSPKTGGGYEQYF. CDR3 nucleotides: TGTGCCAGCAGTCCCAAGACAGGGGGCGGCTACGAGCAGTACTTC.

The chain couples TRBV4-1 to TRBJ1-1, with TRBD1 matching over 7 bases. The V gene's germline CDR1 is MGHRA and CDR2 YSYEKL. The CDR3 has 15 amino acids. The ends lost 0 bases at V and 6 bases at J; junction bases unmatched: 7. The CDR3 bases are TGCGCCAGCAGCCAAGATCCGGGACAGTTGTCTGAAGCTTTCTTT. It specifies CASSQDPGQLSEAFF.

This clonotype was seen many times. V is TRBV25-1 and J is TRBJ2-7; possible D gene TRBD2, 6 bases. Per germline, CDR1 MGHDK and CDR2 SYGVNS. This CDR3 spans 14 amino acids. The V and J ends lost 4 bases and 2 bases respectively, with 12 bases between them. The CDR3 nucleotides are TGTGCCAGCAGTGGGAGTGGGAGGACCTACGAGCAGTACTTC. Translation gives CASSGSGRTYEQYF.

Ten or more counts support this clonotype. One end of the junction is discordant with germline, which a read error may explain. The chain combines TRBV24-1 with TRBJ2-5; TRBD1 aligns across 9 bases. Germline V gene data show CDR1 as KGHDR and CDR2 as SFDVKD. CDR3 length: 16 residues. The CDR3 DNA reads TGTGCCACCAGTGACCTCGGACAGGGGTCAGCAGAGGCCCAGTACTTC. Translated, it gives CATSDLGQGSAEAQYF.

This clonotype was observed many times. CDR3 DNA sequence: TGTGCCAGCAGCCTAAAACGCCCAGTCGAGACCCAGTACTTC. Residues: CASSLKRPVETQYF. J is TRBJ2-5 and V is TRBV7-9; D uncertain. Trimming cost V 5 bases and J 5 bases, with 15 bases left between them. The germline CDR1 and CDR2 sequences are SEHNR and FQNEAQ (reference sequence). The CDR3 contains 14 residues.

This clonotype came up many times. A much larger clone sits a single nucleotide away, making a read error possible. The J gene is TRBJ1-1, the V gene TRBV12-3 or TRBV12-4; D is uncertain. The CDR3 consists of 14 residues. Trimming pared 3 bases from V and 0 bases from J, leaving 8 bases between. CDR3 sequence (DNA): TGTGCCAGCAGTTTCGGGGAGATGAACACTGAAGCTTTCTTT. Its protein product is CASSFGEMNTEAFF.

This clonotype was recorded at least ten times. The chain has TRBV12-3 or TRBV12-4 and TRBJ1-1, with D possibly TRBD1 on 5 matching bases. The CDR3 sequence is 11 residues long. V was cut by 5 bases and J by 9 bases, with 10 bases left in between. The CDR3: CASSNGQKAFF. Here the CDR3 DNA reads TGTGCCAGCAGTAATGGACAAAAAGCTTTCTTT.

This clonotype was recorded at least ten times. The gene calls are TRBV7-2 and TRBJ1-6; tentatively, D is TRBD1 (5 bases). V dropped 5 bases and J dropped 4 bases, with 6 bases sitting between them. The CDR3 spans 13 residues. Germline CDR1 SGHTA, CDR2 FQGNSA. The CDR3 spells CASSGAYNSPLHF. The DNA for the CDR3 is TGTGCCAGCAGCGGGGCATATAATTCACCCCTCCACTTT. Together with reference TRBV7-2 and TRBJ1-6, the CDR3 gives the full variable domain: GAGVSQSPSNKVTEKGKDVELRCDPISGHTALYWYRQSLGQGLEFLIYFQGNSAPDKSGLPSDRFSAERTGGSVSTLTIQRTQQEDSAVYLCASSGAYNSPLHFGNGTRLTVT.